The 22 T cell receptor beta chains below were found in one sample sequenced in a study of CD8 T cells in Susac syndrome. With random hexamers, about 0.5 to 1 ug RNA was reverse transcribed. MiXCR, applied by TCRdb to the immunoSEQ multiplex PCR reads, yields one record per CDR3 protein. The sample shows 130,000 or so distinct CDR3 sequences, roughly 94% of them seen only once. The specimen was CD8+ T cells from PBMCs. The receptor set was obtained from a human donor with Susac syndrome.

CDR3 DNA: TGCACCGTGGGACAGGAGAACACCGGGGAGCTGTTTTTT. Encoded protein: CTVGQENTGELFF. The rearrangement uses TRBV29-1 and TRBJ2-2; 8 bases fit TRBD1. This CDR3 contains 13 residues. Germline assignment: CDR1 SQVTM and CDR2 ANQGSEA.

The rearrangement links TRBV27 to TRBJ1-1; possibly TRBD1 for D (5 bases). Germline CDR1 reads MNHEY; CDR2 reads SMNVEV (reference sequence). The V gene lost 5 bases and the J gene lost 1 base, with 11 bases spanning the gap. This CDR3 contains 14 residues. CDR3 residues: CASSLTGANTEAFF. The CDR3 DNA reads TGTGCCAGCAGTCTCACCGGGGCGAACACTGAAGCTTTCTTT.

The sample holds one count of this clonotype. CDR3: CASSSWTGDRQPQHF. DNA for the CDR3: TGTGCCAGCAGTTCCTGGACAGGGGACAGACAGCCCCAGCATTTT. The rearrangement uses TRBV12-3 or TRBV12-4 and TRBJ1-5, with 9 bases matching TRBD1. V lost 4 bases to trimming and J lost 7 bases; unmatched junction nucleotides: 8. The CDR3 extends over 15 amino acids.

The chain recombines TRBV7-9 with TRBJ1-5; D call uncertain. CDR3 length: 12 amino acids. V was pared by 5 bases and J by 8 bases, with 10 bases between. The germline gives CDR1 SEHNR, CDR2 FQNEAQ (reference sequence). DNA for the CDR3: TGTGCCAGCAGCCCGGACCGGGAGCCCCAGCATTTT. It specifies CASSPDREPQHF.

For the CDR3, the DNA is TGTGCCAGCAGCGTAGGCGGGGACTTCCAAGAGACCCAGTACTTC. The encoded protein is CASSVGGDFQETQYF. The chain is built from TRBV9 and TRBJ2-5; maybe TRBD2 (6 bases). The V end was cut by 0 bases, the J end by 1 base, with 10 bases between. The V gene's germline CDR1 is SGDLS and CDR2 YYNGEE. This CDR3 has 15 amino acids.

The chain carries TRBV9 and TRBJ2-3; perhaps TRBD2 as D (6 bases). The CDR3 consists of 15 residues. CDR1 and CDR2 (germline): SGDLS, YYNGEE. V was pared by 4 bases and J by 0 bases, with 12 bases between. CDR3 DNA sequence: TGTGCCAGCAGCCGGGGGATAGGGAGCACAGATACGCAGTATTTT. Translation: CASSRGIGSTDTQYF.

This chain links TRBV4-2 with TRBJ2-3, with D perhaps matching TRBD2 (5 bases). V was pared by 3 bases and J by 6 bases, with 10 bases between. This CDR3 has 13 residues. CDR1 LGHNA and CDR2 YNFKEQ come from the germline V gene. The CDR3 DNA reads as TGTGCCAGCAGCCAGGACTTAGTTGATACGCAGTATTTT. Its translation is CASSQDLVDTQYF.

The chain combines TRBV4-3 with TRBJ2-5; weak D call: TRBD2 (5 bases). Deletions cut 4 bases from V and 0 bases from J, with 9 bases between. Germline CDR1 LGHNA, CDR2 YSLEER. The CDR3 has 14 residues. The CDR3 loop is CASSPDGDQETQYF. The CDR3 region has the DNA TGCGCCAGCAGCCCTGACGGGGACCAAGAGACCCAGTACTTC.

The V gene is TRBV20-1, the J gene TRBJ2-5; perhaps TRBD1 as D (5 bases). V lost 3 bases and J lost 2, with 10 bases in between. CDR1 is DFQATT, CDR2 SNEGSKA, per germline (reference sequence). The CDR3 is made up of 13 amino acids. CDR3 sequence reads: CSARDTYQETQYF. In nucleotides, the CDR3 is TGCAGTGCTAGGGACACATATCAAGAGACCCAGTACTTC.

The rearrangement links TRBV20-1 to TRBJ2-3; TRBD2 agrees at 11 bases. CDR1 is DFQATT, CDR2 SNEGSKA, per germline (reference sequence). The V segment lost 0 bases and the J segment 4 bases; nucleotides outside the gene matches: 9. The CDR3 covers 17 residues. The CDR3 DNA sequence: TGCAGTGCTAGAGAGGCTCCAATAGCGGGGGGGGCAGATACGCAGTATTTT. This translates into CSAREAPIAGGADTQYF.

This rearrangement joins TRBV7-9 to TRBJ2-7; D is tentatively TRBD1 or TRBD2 (5 bases each). Germline V CDR1 and CDR2: SEHNR, FQNEAQ (reference sequence). The CDR3 covers 12 residues. V was pared by 6 bases and J by 6 bases, with 12 bases between. The CDR3 region is CASRSQAGEQYF. DNA of the CDR3: TGTGCCAGCAGATCACAGGCGGGCGAGCAGTACTTC.

The CDR3 coding sequence is TGTGCCAGCAGTCTCACACCAAACCCCTCCACTGAAGCTTTCTTT. Protein sequence: CASSLTPNPSTEAFF. The gene calls are TRBV12-3 or TRBV12-4 and TRBJ1-1; D gene uncertain. Trimming took off 5 bases at V and 4 bases at J, with 17 bases between the two ends. The CDR3 extends over 15 amino acids.

V and J are TRBV20-1 and TRBJ2-7; D possibly matches TRBD1 or TRBD2 (6 bases each). Trimming took off 6 bases at V and 4 bases at J, with 10 bases between the two ends. Germline CDR1 reads DFQATT; CDR2 reads SNEGSKA (reference sequence). The CDR3 consists of 11 residues. This chain's CDR3 is CSAQGRYEQYF. Here the CDR3 DNA reads TGCAGTGCCCAGGGGAGGTACGAGCAGTACTTC.

The chain carries TRBV4-1 and TRBJ2-7, with TRBD1 matching 9 bases. The CDR3 consists of 15 residues. Germline V gene data show CDR1 as MGHRA and CDR2 as YSYEKL. The J segment lost 3 bases and the V segment lost 1 base, leaving 4 bases of the junction unmatched. The CDR3 sequence: CASSQGPGQGYEQYF. The CDR3 nucleotides read TGCGCCAGCAGCCAAGGCCCGGGACAGGGCTACGAGCAGTACTTC.

The genes are TRBV29-1 and TRBJ2-1, with TRBD2 matching 11 bases. This CDR3 comprises 12 residues. The V segment lost 5 bases and the J segment 10 bases; nucleotides outside the gene matches: 4. Germline V gives CDR1 SQVTM, CDR2 ANQGSEA. CDR3 sequence reads: CSVPSGGWEQFF. The DNA of the CDR3 is TGCAGCGTTCCTAGCGGGGGGTGGGAGCAGTTCTTC.

The V and J genes are TRBV9 and TRBJ2-3, with 9 bases aligning to TRBD2. CDR3 length equals 15 residues. Germline V lookup: CDR1 SGDLS, CDR2 YYNGEE. V trimming: 4 bases; J trimming: 0 bases; junction bases outside the gene matches: 3. The CDR3 nucleotides read TGTGCCAGCAGCACTAGCGGGTTTAGCACAGATACGCAGTATTTT. Amino acid sequence: CASSTSGFSTDTQYF.

The V call is TRBV9, the J call TRBJ1-2; D remains unclear. Germline V lookup: CDR1 SGDLS, CDR2 YYNGEE. This CDR3 comprises 12 residues. V was shortened by 3 bases and J by 1 base, with 4 bases between the two germline ends. The CDR3 region has the DNA TGTGCCAGCAGCGGGAATAACTATGGCTACACCTTC. As protein: CASSGNNYGYTF.

CDR3 sequence reads: CASSQDLERGTPLDEQFF. CDR3 nucleotides: TGCGCCAGCAGCCAAGATCTGGAGCGGGGCACCCCCCTGGATGAGCAGTTCTTC. The chain couples TRBV4-1 to TRBJ2-1, with 7 bases matching TRBD2. This CDR3 region has 18 residues. Germline lookup yields CDR1 MGHRA and CDR2 YSYEKL. With 0 bases clipped from V and 8 bases from J, the junction kept 16 bases outside the gene matches.

The chain recombines TRBV27 with TRBJ2-7; 7 bases are a match to TRBD2. The CDR3 contains 16 residues. The J segment lost 4 bases and the V segment lost 5 bases, leaving 14 bases of the junction unmatched. Germline CDR1 and CDR2: MNHEY and SMNVEV (reference sequence). The CDR3 region has the DNA TGTGCCAGCAGTCAAGCGGGACTCATGTGGGGTTACGAGCAGTACTTC. Its translation: CASSQAGLMWGYEQYF.

This chain links TRBV6-5 with TRBJ1-1, with a tentative D call TRBD1 (5 bases). The CDR3 runs 17 residues. Germline lookup yields CDR1 MNHEY and CDR2 SVGAGI. Trimming removed 0 bases at V and 0 bases at J, with 14 bases between. The CDR3 here is CASSYSRQGGLNTEAFF. In DNA form, the CDR3 reads TGTGCCAGCAGTTACTCGAGGCAGGGAGGCCTGAACACTGAAGCTTTCTTT.

This chain joins TRBV7-9 and TRBJ2-5; possible D gene TRBD2, 6 bases. The germline gives CDR1 SEHNR, CDR2 FQNEAQ (reference sequence). The V end was cut by 0 bases, the J end by 5 bases, with 13 bases between. This CDR3 has 15 residues. As DNA, the CDR3 is TGTGCCAGCAGCTTAGCCTCCGGAGGGATGGAGACCCAGTACTTC. Residues: CASSLASGGMETQYF.

This chain uses TRBV5-1 with TRBJ2-5, with D perhaps matching TRBD1 or TRBD2 (6 bases each). V was pared by 1 base and J by 5 bases, with 21 bases between. This CDR3 has 17 amino acids. CDR1 and CDR2 (germline): SGHRS, YFSETQ. The CDR3 protein is CASSLPSGGRATETQYF. For the CDR3, the DNA is TGCGCCAGCAGCTTGCCCTCTGGGGGGCGCGCCACTGAGACCCAGTACTTC.